This TCR beta chain was recorded in a study of blood T cell repertoires in COVID-19. The CDR3 is 14 residues long. CDR1 SEHNR and CDR2 FQNEAQ come from the germline V gene (reference sequence). Trimming left V 1 base short and J 5 bases short, with 9 bases between. As originally analysed: Cell counts per sample came from amplifying reference gene primers. Profiling relied on immunoSEQ multiplex PCR, and the TCRdb table lists in-frame clones only, not all of them. Clonal size and the V and J genes are those of that table, whereas D and trimming came from the DNA. Altogether hundreds of thousands of clones are present, 85% to 90% being singletons, with the ten largest covering less than 9.5%. Seattle enrolled patients during active infection and tracked them longitudinally.

The clonotype was recovered from a woman aged 45-65 years with COVID-19, enrolled during active disease. Sequencing was carried out using peripheral blood. The chain is built from TRBV7-9 and TRBJ1-5; D is unresolved. The CDR3 sequence: CASSLGRSDQPQHF. As DNA, the CDR3 is TGTGCCAGCAGCTTAGGCAGGTCGGATCAGCCCCAGCATTTT.